This is a list of T cell receptor beta chains from one sample in a study of monozygotic twins with inflammatory bowel disease. TCRdb re-called the 5' RACE reads; one entry per CDR3 protein, DNA not given. Its listing shows under 150,000 distinct CDR3 sequences. The sample was blood. Receptors originate from a human donor with ulcerative colitis or Crohn's disease, or a healthy co-twin of an affected twin (not recorded which). The CDR3 runs from the conserved cysteine through the conserved F or W.

J | V | CDR3
TRBJ2-5 | TRBV3-1 | CASSQAPAGGRETQYF
TRBJ1-5 | TRBV7-9 | CASSLGDRGNQPQHF
TRBJ2-1 | TRBV5-5 | CASSSPRALLAGRDEQFF
TRBJ1-5 | TRBV6-1 | CASKRDRALNQPQHF
TRBJ2-7 | TRBV11-2 | CASRRFGQGAIYEQYF
TRBJ1-2 | TRBV19 | CASRTGQAYGYTF
TRBJ1-6 | TRBV6-7 | CASSYSNRDPGSSYNSPLHF
TRBJ2-7 | TRBV11-1 | CASSPNPGQGQEEQYF
TRBJ1-6 | TRBV12-3/TRBV12-4 | CASSFFRGNSPLHF
TRBJ2-2 | TRBV18 | CASSIQALNTGELFF
TRBJ1-2 | TRBV3-1 | CASSRQGYGYTF
TRBJ1-4 | TRBV5-1 | CASSLEQHNEKLFF
TRBJ1-3 | TRBV7-6 | CASSLAQAGNTIYF
TRBJ2-7 | TRBV3-1 | CASSQGLQPYEQYF
TRBJ1-5 | TRBV4-1 | CASSSHKGASNQPQHF
TRBJ2-3 | TRBV5-4 | CASSLSHGPDTQYF
TRBJ1-1 | TRBV4-1 | CASSRGGGPNTEAFF
TRBJ1-3 | TRBV6-5 | CASSSGSAGNTIYF